This T cell receptor beta chain was recorded in a study of blood T cell repertoires in COVID-19. On the study more broadly: Collection of acute and convalescent COVID-19 samples took place in the United States, Italy and Spain.

In the authors' workflow: It was from reference gene primer amplification that nucleated cell counts were estimated. TCRdb keeps only in-frame clones here, not all; method: immunoSEQ multiplex PCR. The DNA was the basis for D and trimming; V, J and clone size are from that table. The table shows 250,000 to 350,000 clones, with more than 80% occurring only once. Germline loops: CDR1 SGHVS, CDR2 FQNEAQ. This CDR3 is built from 14 residues. Trimming shortened V by 5 bases and J by 1 base, and 11 bases separated the two germline ends. The sample taken for sequencing was peripheral blood. The chain links TRBV7-8 to TRBJ2-5; D possibly corresponds to TRBD1 (6 bases). The clonotype comes from a woman between 50 and 59 years old with COVID-19, enrolled during active disease. The CDR3: CASSARTAQETQYF. As DNA, the CDR3 is TGTGCCAGCAGCGCCCGGACAGCCCAAGAGACCCAGTACTTC.